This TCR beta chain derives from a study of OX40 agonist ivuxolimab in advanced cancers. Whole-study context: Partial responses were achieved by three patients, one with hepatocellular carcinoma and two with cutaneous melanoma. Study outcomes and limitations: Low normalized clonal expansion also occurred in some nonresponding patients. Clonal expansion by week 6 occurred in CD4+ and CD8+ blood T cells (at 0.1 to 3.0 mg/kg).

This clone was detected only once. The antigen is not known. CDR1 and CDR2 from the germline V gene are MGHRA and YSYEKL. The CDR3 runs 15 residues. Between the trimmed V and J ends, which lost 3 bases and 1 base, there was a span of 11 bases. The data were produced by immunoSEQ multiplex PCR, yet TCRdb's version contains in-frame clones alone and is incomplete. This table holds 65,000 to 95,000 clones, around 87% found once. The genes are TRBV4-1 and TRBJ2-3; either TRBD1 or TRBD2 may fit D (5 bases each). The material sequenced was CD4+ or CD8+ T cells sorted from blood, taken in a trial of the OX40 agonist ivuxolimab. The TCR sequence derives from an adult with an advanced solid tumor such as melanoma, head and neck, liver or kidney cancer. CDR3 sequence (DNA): TGCGCCAGCAGCCAGCCGGGACGAGGCACAGATACGCAGTATTTT. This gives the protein CASSQPGRGTDTQYF.